The 21 T cell receptor beta chains below all came from one sample that was sequenced in a study of blood T cell repertoires in COVID-19. Here immunoSEQ multiplex PCR was the method, and the copy in TCRdb shows in-frame clones only, minus some. The sample contains about 140,000 clones, about 88% of which appear only once. The sample taken for sequencing was peripheral blood. The receptors derive from a human donor with COVID-19, enrolled during active disease. The donor label of this sample is uncertain.

The chain links TRBV28 to TRBJ1-1; 7 positions agree with TRBD1. CDR3 size: 15 residues. Germline trimming cut 3 bases from V and 0 bases from J; bases unmatched to any gene: 4. From germline, CDR1 is MDHEN and CDR2 SYDVKM. This CDR3 is CASSLTGIMNTEAFF. The CDR3, as DNA: TGTGCCAGCAGTTTGACAGGGATCATGAACACTGAAGCTTTCTTT.

The chain is built from TRBV5-1 and TRBJ2-3; 8 bases line up with TRBD2. Germline trimming cut 3 bases from V and 2 bases from J; bases unmatched to any gene: 8. The CDR3 extends over 16 amino acids. CDR1 is SGHRS, CDR2 YFSETQ, per germline. In DNA form, the CDR3 reads TGCGCCAGCAGCTCAGAAGCGGGGGCTGTCACAGATACGCAGTATTTT. As protein: CASSSEAGAVTDTQYF.

The chain is built from TRBV6-1 and TRBJ1-2; D is unresolved. The CDR3 extends over 18 amino acids. The V end was cut by 2 bases, the J end by 4 bases, with 23 bases between. The germline V gene has CDR1 MNHNS and CDR2 SASEGT. The CDR3: CASSEFYRSQRRFYGYTF. The CDR3 DNA is TGTGCCAGCAGTGAATTCTACAGATCGCAAAGAAGATTCTATGGCTACACCTTC.

This chain uses TRBV19 with TRBJ1-1; tentative D call: TRBD1 (5 bases). Germline V gene data show CDR1 as LNHDA and CDR2 as SQIVND (reference sequence). The CDR3 has 17 amino acids. Trimming removed 1 base at V and 1 base at J, with 16 bases between. The DNA for the CDR3 is TGTGCCAGTAGTATAGTGGCCGGGACTAAAGCGAACACTGAAGCTTTCTTT. As protein: CASSIVAGTKANTEAFF.

Worth noting for this clone: At one end the junction does not follow the germline gene, possibly because of a read error. V usage is TRBV19 and J usage is TRBJ2-7; 8 bases agree with TRBD1. The CDR3 runs to 14 residues. Germline V gives CDR1 LNHDA, CDR2 SQIVND (reference sequence). In DNA form, the CDR3 reads TGTGCCACTAGTGACCGGGACAGGCCCTACGAGCAGTACTTC. The encoded protein is CATSDRDRPYEQYF.

The rearrangement links TRBV5-1 to TRBJ1-6; 11 bases match TRBD1. The CDR3 has 15 amino acids. With 4 bases clipped from V and 7 bases from J, the junction kept 4 bases outside the gene matches. Looked up from germline, CDR1 is SGHRS and CDR2 is YFSETQ. The CDR3 nucleotides are TGCGCCAGCAGCGGAGGACAGGGGGCGAATTCACCCCTCCACTTT. Amino acids: CASSGGQGANSPLHF.

The chain uses TRBV11-2 and TRBJ2-7; D is perhaps TRBD1 (6 bases). Trimming took 5 bases from V and 3 from J, leaving 17 bases between them. Germline V gene lookup returns CDR1 SGHAT and CDR2 FQNNGV. The CDR3 length is 15 residues. CDR3 DNA: TGTGCCAGCAGCCCGGACAGCCTATCGTACTACGAGCAGTACTTC. This gives the protein CASSPDSLSYYEQYF.

The chain employs TRBV19 and TRBJ2-7, with 7 bases identical to TRBD2. Losses at the gene ends were 4 bases for V and 2 bases for J; bases not matched to a gene: 5. Germline CDR1 LNHDA, CDR2 SQIVND (reference sequence). The CDR3 spans 14 residues. The CDR3 coding sequence is TGTGCCAGTAGTAACGGGAGGCAGGCCTACGAGCAGTACTTC. It is translated as CASSNGRQAYEQYF.

The chain has TRBV6-2 or TRBV6-3 and TRBJ1-5; 9 nucleotides line up with TRBD1. V shed 5 bases and J 3 bases; nucleotides not matched to a gene: 8. Germline assignment: CDR1 MNHEY and CDR2 SVGEGT. This CDR3 contains 16 residues. DNA for the CDR3: TGTGCCAGCAGTCCACCGGGACAGGGATACAATCAGCCCCAGCATTTT. Translating it yields CASSPPGQGYNQPQHF.

The V gene is TRBV7-2, the J gene TRBJ2-3; a possible D gene is TRBD2 (7 bases). CDR1 SGHTA and CDR2 FQGNSA come from the germline V gene. The CDR3 has 14 residues. Between the trimmed V and J ends, which lost 1 base and 4 bases, there was a span of 9 bases. In DNA, the CDR3 is TGTGCCAGCAGCTTAGGCGGGGGCGCAGATACGCAGTATTTT. Translation gives CASSLGGGADTQYF.

The CDR3 nucleotides are TGTGCCAGTAAGGGGGGGCCGTCTTCACCCCTCCACTTT. Translated, it gives CASKGGPSSPLHF. This chain joins TRBV19 and TRBJ1-6, with a tentative D call TRBD1 (6 bases). Germline-derived CDR1 and CDR2 are LNHDA and SQIVND (reference sequence). The CDR3 extends over 13 amino acids. Trimming took off 7 bases at V and 9 bases at J, with 13 bases between the two ends.

This chain connects TRBV24-1 to TRBJ2-2, with TRBD2 as a possible D gene (5 bases). Trimming cost V 2 bases and J 6 bases, with 12 bases left between them. Germline assignment: CDR1 KGHDR and CDR2 SFDVKD. There are 15 residues in the CDR3. The CDR3 loop is CATSDSGEEAGELFF. The CDR3 DNA sequence: TGTGCCACCAGTGATTCCGGGGAAGAGGCCGGGGAGCTGTTTTTT.

Only one count was recorded for this clone. Other DNA variants within this sample encode the same CDR3. The rearrangement joins TRBV5-1 to TRBJ1-4; tentatively, D is TRBD1 (6 bases). Germline CDR1 and CDR2: SGHRS and YFSETQ. CDR3 length: 15 residues. V dropped 4 bases and J dropped 0 bases, with 10 bases sitting between them. CDR3 sequence: CASSPDSATNEKLFF. CDR3 bases: TGCGCCAGCAGCCCGGACAGTGCAACTAATGAAAAACTGTTTTTT.

The genes are TRBV4-1 and TRBJ2-3; possible D gene TRBD2, 6 bases. Germline CDR1 MGHRA, CDR2 YSYEKL. The CDR3 length is 17 residues. V gave up 0 bases and J gave up 3 bases, with 16 bases separating them. The CDR3 nucleotides are TGCGCCAGCAGCCAAGATTTGGGAGCAGGGAGGACAGATACGCAGTATTTT. Residues: CASSQDLGAGRTDTQYF.

This chain links TRBV14 with TRBJ2-5; perhaps TRBD1 as D (6 bases). Germline assignment: CDR1 SGHDN and CDR2 FVKESK. Trimming pared 3 bases from V and 5 bases from J, leaving 13 bases between. The CDR3 runs to 14 residues. The CDR3 here is CASSQAQGRETQYF. The CDR3 DNA sequence: TGTGCCAGCAGCCAGGCGCAGGGGCGGGAGACCCAGTACTTC.

A single count supports this clone. The CDR3 here is CASSGRGLAGLLSYEQYF. The CDR3 DNA follows: TGTGCCAGCAGTGGCCGCGGACTAGCGGGTCTCCTCTCCTACGAGCAGTACTTC. The chain is built from TRBV25-1 and TRBJ2-7; TRBD2 matches at 11 bases. V dropped 4 bases and J dropped 0; count of bases not matched to a gene: 11. Germline CDR1 MGHDK, CDR2 SYGVNS. The CDR3 is 18 amino acids.

The chain carries TRBV5-1 and TRBJ2-7; 8 positions match TRBD1. V dropped 2 bases and J dropped 4; count of bases not matched to a gene: 5. CDR3 length: 14 amino acids. Germline V lookup: CDR1 SGHRS, CDR2 YFSETQ. CDR3 in DNA: TGCGCCAGCAGCTTTCAGGACAGGGCTTACGAGCAGTACTTC. Its translation: CASSFQDRAYEQYF. Combining the CDR3 with reference TRBV5-1 and TRBJ2-7 gives the whole variable domain KAGVTQTPRYLIKTRGQQVTLSCSPISGHRSVSWYQQTPGQGLQFLFEYFSETQRNKGNFPGRFSGRQFSNSRSEMNVSTLELGDSALYLCASSFQDRAYEQYFGPGTRLTVT.

The V and J genes are TRBV3-1 (or the pseudogene TRBV3-2) and TRBJ1-5; D uncertain. From germline, CDR1 is LGHDT and CDR2 YNNKEL (reference sequence). This CDR3 has 13 residues. Trimming took 0 bases from V and 9 from J, leaving 9 bases between them. CDR3 bases: TGTGCCAGCAGCCAAGACAGGCTGGGGCCCCAGCATTTT. Translating it yields CASSQDRLGPQHF.

This sequence joins TRBV2 and TRBJ2-7, with a tentative D call TRBD1 (5 bases). Germline CDR1 and CDR2: SNHLY and FYNNEI. V was clipped by 6 bases and J by 4 bases, with 16 bases between them. The CDR3 contains 14 residues. CDR3 coding DNA: TGTGCCAGCAGCTACTTGGGGCTAATTTACGAGCAGTACTTC. As protein: CASSYLGLIYEQYF.

Only a few counts were recorded for this clone. This sequence joins TRBV6-2 or TRBV6-3 and TRBJ1-1; no clear D gene. CDR1 is MNHEY and CDR2 is SVGEGT in the germline V gene. V was clipped by 1 base and J by 10 bases, with 10 bases between them. This CDR3 is built from 12 residues. The DNA for the CDR3 is TGTGCCAGCAGTTACTTTTCAGGAAGAGCTTTCTTT. Protein product: CASSYFSGRAFF.

This clone was seen once. The V and J genes are TRBV7-6 and TRBJ2-7, with 7 positions matching TRBD1. CDR3 length: 18 amino acids. Germline V gene data show CDR1 as SGHVS and CDR2 as FNYEAQ. The J segment lost 6 bases and the V segment lost 1 base, leaving 18 bases of the junction unmatched. CDR3 amino acids: CASSLGPRGGAESREQYF. In DNA form, the CDR3 reads TGTGCCAGCAGCTTAGGCCCCCGAGGGGGCGCTGAGTCCCGCGAGCAGTACTTC.